This entry features one TCR beta chain sequence. Its antigen is currently unknown. This entry is derived from a study of shared clonotypes between healthy human individuals. Study context: Each donor contributed plates that comprised three CD4 naive, three CD4 memory, two CD8 naive and one CD8 memory. Study-wide findings and caveats: Larger richness was generally estimated for naive than memory subsets.

Replicate PCRs run on sorted subsets employed roughly 190 ng DNA, 25,000 to 35,000 T cell genomes. The data were produced by immunoSEQ multiplex PCR, yet TCRdb's version contains in-frame clones alone and is incomplete. The sample shows about 1.5 million clones, 95% to 99% of them seen only once. From germline, CDR1 is SGHAT and CDR2 FQNNGV. The CDR3 extends over 17 amino acids. Trimming pared 6 bases from V and 0 bases from J, leaving 17 bases between. All donors qualified as healthy HIV-negative adults and had experienced no recent acute infections or vaccinations. Sequencing used naive CD4+ T cells sorted from blood. Subset noted: CD45RA+ positively selected. The rearrangement links TRBV11-2 to TRBJ1-4; D is uncertain. The TCR originated in a young man in good health. The CDR3 here is CASSARLGLSTNEKLFF. The CDR3 coding sequence is TGTGCCAGCAGTGCACGTCTAGGGTTGTCAACTAATGAAAAACTGTTTTTT.